These 29 T cell receptor beta chains were all obtained from the same sample, sequenced in a study of blood T cell repertoires in COVID-19. TCRdb keeps only in-frame clones here, not all; method: immunoSEQ multiplex PCR. The table records hundreds of thousands of clones, about nine tenths of them present only once. The source material was peripheral blood. The source of these receptors is a woman between 45 and 60 years old who had recovered from COVID-19.

The V call is TRBV4-3, the J call TRBJ1-2; the D is unclear. Trimming stripped 6 bases from V and 14 bases from J, with 10 bases between. This CDR3 spans 9 amino acids. Germline lookup yields CDR1 LGHNA and CDR2 YSLEER. CDR3 bases: TGCGCCAGCAGAACTAGTTGGACCTTC. Its translation is CASRTSWTF.

The genes are TRBV27 and TRBJ2-7, with 10 bases identical to TRBD1. CDR1 and CDR2 from the germline V gene are MNHEY and SMNVEV (reference sequence). This CDR3 spans 16 amino acids. V gave up 4 bases and J gave up 5 bases; unmatched junction bases: 11. In DNA, the CDR3 is TGTGCCAGCAGTTCGGAATCCGGGACAGGGGAGGACGAGCAGTACTTC. Residues: CASSSESGTGEDEQYF.

The table lists this clone with a count of one. V is TRBV19 and J is TRBJ1-2; tentative D call: TRBD1 (6 bases). CDR3 length: 14 amino acids. Trimming shortened V by 6 bases and J by 5 bases, and 16 bases separated the two germline ends. CDR1 and CDR2 from the germline V gene are LNHDA and SQIVND (reference sequence). The DNA for the CDR3 is TGTGCCAGTAGCGAACAGGGTTTGGCTTATGGCTACACCTTC. It is translated as CASSEQGLAYGYTF.

The chain joins TRBV12-3 or TRBV12-4 to TRBJ1-2; 7 bases fit TRBD1. This CDR3 comprises 13 residues. V lost 5 bases and J lost 6; bases outside the gene matches: 6. The CDR3 region has the DNA TGTGCCAGCAGTCCAGGGGGGTTGGATGGCTACACCTTC. It translates to CASSPGGLDGYTF.

The genes are TRBV7-9 and TRBJ2-2; 8 nucleotides line up with TRBD2. The CDR3 contains 17 residues. Germline V gene sequence: CDR1 SEHNR, CDR2 FQNEAQ (reference sequence). The V gene end was trimmed by 3 bases and the J gene end by 0 bases; junction bases not matched to a gene: 6. The CDR3 nucleotides read TGTGCCAGCAGCTTCAGGCTAGCGGGCCCGAACACCGGGGAGCTGTTTTTT. Its protein product is CASSFRLAGPNTGELFF.

The V and J genes are TRBV7-2 and TRBJ2-2, with D possibly matching TRBD1 (7 bases). V lost 7 bases and J 1 base, leaving 19 bases between the germline ends. CDR1 is SGHTA, CDR2 FQGNSA, per germline. The CDR3 length is 17 residues. The CDR3 is CASTYPGGRWNTGELFF. For the CDR3, the DNA is TGTGCCAGCACCTATCCAGGGGGGAGATGGAACACCGGGGAGCTGTTTTTT.

The chain uses TRBV11-2 and TRBJ2-7; 13 nucleotides match TRBD2. J gave up 2 bases and V 3 bases, and 1 base lay outside the gene matches. CDR3 length: 15 residues. CDR1 is SGHAT and CDR2 is FQNNGV in the germline V gene. The CDR3 spells CASSLGLAGTYEQYF. The DNA of the CDR3 is TGTGCCAGCAGCTTGGGACTAGCGGGGACCTACGAGCAGTACTTC.

The genes are TRBV15 and TRBJ2-5; 11 positions agree with TRBD2. Per germline, CDR1 LNHNV and CDR2 YYDKDF (reference sequence). After removal of 0 bases from V and 1 base from J, the junction contained 13 bases not matched to a gene. The CDR3 covers 20 residues. The CDR3 nucleotides read TGTGCCACCAGCAGAGATTTGGGGTGGTCGACTAGCGGGGTCCAAGAGACCCAGTACTTC. Translating gives CATSRDLGWSTSGVQETQYF.

This clone has a single count. CDR3 DNA sequence: TGCGCCAGCAGCGTAGAGCGGGCTAGCACAGATACGCAGTATTTT. Protein: CASSVERASTDTQYF. The chain carries TRBV5-1 and TRBJ2-3, with a weak D call TRBD2 (6 bases). CDR1 is SGHRS and CDR2 is YFSETQ in the germline V gene. This CDR3 region has 15 residues. V lost 4 bases and J lost 0, with 12 bases in between.

The chain links TRBV13 to TRBJ2-3, with 14 nucleotides matching TRBD2. Losses at the gene ends were 4 bases for V and 1 base for J; bases not matched to a gene: 4. The CDR3 runs 17 residues. Germline V gene data show CDR1 as PRHDT and CDR2 as FYEKMQ (reference sequence). Written as DNA, the CDR3 is TGTGCCAGCAGCTGGACTAGCGGGGGGACCGGCACAGATACGCAGTATTTT. Translating gives CASSWTSGGTGTDTQYF.

The CDR3 spells CASGPTGRNTEAFF. The CDR3 nucleotides read TGTGCTAGTGGCCCAACAGGGAGGAACACTGAAGCTTTCTTT. The chain employs TRBV12-5 and TRBJ1-1; possible D gene TRBD1, 6 bases. The ends were cut back, 6 bases at V and 1 base at J, with 12 bases in the middle. The V gene's germline CDR1 is LGHNT and CDR2 FRNRAP. This CDR3 comprises 14 residues.

This clone was observed a single time. The chain uses TRBV30 and TRBJ1-2; no reliable D call. This CDR3 region has 12 residues. Trimming removed 2 bases at V and 2 bases at J, with 6 bases between. Germline V gene data show CDR1 as GTSNPN and CDR2 as SVGIG (reference sequence). The CDR3 nucleotides read TGTGCCTGGAGTACGGTCAACTATGGCTACACCTTC. It codes for CAWSTVNYGYTF. Using reference TRBV30 and TRBJ1-2 for the parts outside the CDR3, the full variable domain is SQTIHQWPATLVQPVGSPLSLECTVEGTSNPNLYWYRQAAGRGLQLLFYSVGIGQISSEVPQNLSASRPQDRQFILSSKKLLLSDSGFYLCAWSTVNYGYTFGSGTRLTVV.

The chain carries TRBV2 and TRBJ2-5, with D maybe TRBD1 (6 bases). This CDR3 contains 16 residues. The V end lost 0 bases, the J end lost 1 base, and 12 bases lay between the germline ends. CDR1 and CDR2 (germline): SNHLY, FYNNEI. CDR3 nucleotides: TGTGCCAGCAGTGAAGCGGGGGCATGGACCCAAGAGACCCAGTACTTC. It yields the protein CASSEAGAWTQETQYF.

This clone was found once. The J gene is TRBJ1-5, the V gene TRBV6-5, with 7 bases aligning to TRBD1. This CDR3 contains 13 residues. The V and J ends lost 6 bases and 6 bases, in that order; junction bases with no gene match: 5. Germline lookup yields CDR1 MNHEY and CDR2 SVGAGI. For the CDR3, the DNA is TGTGCCAGCAGCAGAGACAGGGTTCAGCCCCAGCATTTT. This codes for CASSRDRVQPQHF.

The chain is built from TRBV7-2 and TRBJ2-5, with 9 nucleotides matching TRBD2. Germline V CDR1 and CDR2: SGHTA, FQGNSA. This CDR3 has 15 amino acids. Losses at the gene ends were 1 base for V and 4 bases for J; bases not matched to a gene: 4. Here the CDR3 reads CASSLDGRGGETQYF. CDR3 bases: TGTGCCAGCAGCTTAGATGGGCGGGGGGGAGAGACCCAGTACTTC.

This clone was seen more than once but under ten times. V is TRBV4-2 and J is TRBJ2-1; tentatively, D is TRBD2 (5 bases). This CDR3 is 15 amino acids long. V lost 3 bases to trimming and J lost 2 bases, with 11 bases between them. Germline CDR1 LGHNA, CDR2 YNFKEQ. The CDR3 DNA sequence: TGTGCCAGCAGCCACGTGGGAGAGGCCTACAATGAGCAGTTCTTC. It codes for CASSHVGEAYNEQFF.

J is TRBJ2-5 and V is TRBV9; possible D gene TRBD2, 5 bases. Trimming removed 5 bases at V and 0 bases at J, with 11 bases between. Germline CDR1 and CDR2: SGDLS and YYNGEE. There are 14 residues in the CDR3. CDR3 sequence (DNA): TGTGCCAGCAGTAAGAGAGGGAACCAAGAGACCCAGTACTTC. Amino acids: CASSKRGNQETQYF.

The V and J genes are TRBV30 and TRBJ1-6, with 7 bases lining up with TRBD1. The CDR3 loop spans 16 amino acids. V trimming: 4 bases; J trimming: 0 bases; junction bases outside the gene matches: 6. Germline V gives CDR1 GTSNPN, CDR2 SVGIG (reference sequence). CDR3 sequence reads: CAWKTGMSSYNSPLHF. The CDR3 DNA reads as TGTGCCTGGAAGACAGGGATGAGCTCCTATAATTCACCCCTCCACTTT.

The rearrangement uses TRBV15 and TRBJ2-7; D perhaps matches TRBD1 (5 bases). V dropped 6 bases and J dropped 5 bases, with 11 bases sitting between them. Germline V gene data show CDR1 as LNHNV and CDR2 as YYDKDF (reference sequence). There are 12 residues in the CDR3. The CDR3 DNA follows: TGTGCCACCAGTATAAGGGGAAACGAGCAGTACTTC. Translation gives CATSIRGNEQYF. Drawing the rest from reference TRBV15 and TRBJ2-7, the complete variable domain is DAMVIQNPRYQVTQFGKPVTLSCSQTLNHNVMYWYQQKSSQAPKLLFHYYDKDFNNEADTPDNFQSRRPNTSFCFLDIRSPGLGDTAMYLCATSIRGNEQYFGPGTRLTVT.

This rearrangement joins TRBV5-1 to TRBJ2-7; no definite D call. Germline CDR1 reads SGHRS; CDR2 reads YFSETQ. This CDR3 has 12 residues. Trimming removed 3 bases from V and 4 bases from J, with 8 bases in between. The CDR3 sequence is CASSSVPYEQYF. CDR3 bases: TGCGCCAGCAGCTCGGTCCCATACGAGCAGTACTTC.

This chain joins TRBV4-3 and TRBJ2-2; the match to TRBD2 covers 7 bases. The CDR3 length is 17 residues. Germline V gene lookup returns CDR1 LGHNA and CDR2 YSLEER. Trimming removed 4 bases from V and 1 base from J; junction bases left unmatched: 9. This CDR3 is CASSPKSSGQNTGELFF. CDR3 coding DNA: TGCGCCAGCAGCCCCAAAAGTAGCGGGCAGAACACCGGGGAGCTGTTTTTT.

J is TRBJ2-2 and V is TRBV7-9; D uncertain. V lost 2 bases and J lost 4, with 8 bases in between. The CDR3 is 14 amino acids. Germline assignment: CDR1 SEHNR and CDR2 FQNEAQ (reference sequence). The DNA for the CDR3 is TGTGCCAGCAGCTTAAACTCTGGCACCGGGGAGCTGTTTTTT. This encodes CASSLNSGTGELFF.

The chain has TRBV18 and TRBJ2-1; unclear D gene. The V end was cut by 2 bases, the J end by 7 bases, with 9 bases between. The germline V gene has CDR1 KGHSH and CDR2 LQKENI. This CDR3 has 13 amino acids. This CDR3 is CASSPNGLNEQFF. CDR3 DNA sequence: TGTGCCAGCTCACCAAATGGGCTGAATGAGCAGTTCTTC.

V is TRBV25-1 and J is TRBJ2-7; 7 nucleotides line up with TRBD1. This CDR3 has 12 amino acids. CDR1 MGHDK and CDR2 SYGVNS come from the germline V gene. The V and J ends lost 5 bases and 4 bases, in that order; junction bases with no gene match: 2. CDR3: CASSQQGYEQYF. Here the CDR3 DNA reads TGTGCCAGCAGTCAACAGGGGTACGAGCAGTACTTC.

Comments on this clone: At one end, the junction sequence differs from germline, possibly due to a read error. The CDR3 bases are TGTGCCAGCAGCTTTCCTACTTCCTCCGAGCAGTACTTC. This translates into CASSFPTSSEQYF. The J gene is TRBJ2-7, the V gene TRBV7-2; D gene unclear. The CDR3 spans 13 residues. Germline CDR1 and CDR2: SGHTA and FQGNSA.

V usage is TRBV10-3 and J usage is TRBJ1-1, with 10 bases lining up with TRBD1. Germline-derived CDR1 and CDR2 are ENHRY and SYGVKD. V dropped 6 bases and J dropped 5; count of bases not matched to a gene: 9. The CDR3 is 15 residues long. CDR3 in amino acids: CAIRYRQGARTEAFF. CDR3 nucleotide sequence: TGTGCCATCAGATACCGACAGGGGGCTAGGACTGAAGCTTTCTTT.

The chain couples TRBV6-6 to TRBJ2-7, with 9 bases aligning to TRBD1. CDR1 is MNHNY, CDR2 SVGAGI, per germline (reference sequence). V dropped 2 bases and J dropped 2; count of bases not matched to a gene: 4. The CDR3 length is 15 residues. CDR3 coding DNA: TGTGCCAGCAGTTACCGGACAGGGGACCCCTACGAGCAGTACTTC. Its protein is CASSYRTGDPYEQYF.

The chain combines TRBV28 with TRBJ2-3, with 7 bases that match TRBD2. This CDR3 has 16 residues. V was pared by 3 bases and J by 2 bases, with 8 bases of the junction left unmatched. Germline-derived CDR1 and CDR2 are MDHEN and SYDVKM. In DNA, the CDR3 is TGTGCCAGCAGTTTCCTGGGAGGGCCCTCCACAGATACGCAGTATTTT. Protein product: CASSFLGGPSTDTQYF.

V and J are TRBV5-1 and TRBJ1-3, with D unresolved. Germline CDR1 SGHRS, CDR2 YFSETQ. The length of the CDR3 is 19 residues. The V gene lost 1 base and the J gene lost 0 bases, with 20 bases spanning the gap. The CDR3: CASSLRFPGEASSGNTIYF. The CDR3 DNA reads TGCGCCAGCAGCTTGAGGTTTCCTGGAGAGGCGAGCTCTGGAAACACCATATATTTT. The full variable domain, in which reference TRBV5-1 and TRBJ1-3 provide the parts outside the CDR3, is KAGVTQTPRYLIKTRGQQVTLSCSPISGHRSVSWYQQTPGQGLQFLFEYFSETQRNKGNFPGRFSGRQFSNSRSEMNVSTLELGDSALYLCASSLRFPGEASSGNTIYFGEGSWLTVV.